Below, 2 T cell receptor beta chains from the same sample are listed, as sequenced in a study of T cells after yellow fever vaccination. TCRdb processed the 5' RACE reads anew with MiXCR; each CDR3 protein has one entry. The top ten clones hold 25% to 40% of a sample with about 53,000 distinct CDR3 sequences, about 5% of them seen once. Sequenced material: PBMCs, either bulk or a sorted T-cell subset (CD4+, CD8+, memory, or dextramer-sorted; not recorded which), taken on the day of the yellow fever booster vaccination. These receptors were obtained from a man in his late teens or twenties who received the YFV17D yellow fever vaccine.

V gene TRBV4-3 combines with J gene TRBJ1-5, with D perhaps TRBD1 (5 bases). The germline V gene encodes CDR1 LGHNA and CDR2 YSLEER. V gave up 0 bases and J gave up 4 bases, with 10 bases separating them. This CDR3 has 15 residues. The CDR3 DNA follows: TGCGCCAGCAGCCAAGATAGACAGTTTAATCAGCCCCAGCATTTT. Translating gives CASSQDRQFNQPQHF.

This rearrangement joins TRBV7-2 to TRBJ2-5, with TRBD2 identical over 9 bases. CDR3 length equals 14 residues. The germline CDR1 and CDR2 sequences are SGHTA and FQGNSA. V gave up 3 bases and J gave up 5 bases; unmatched junction bases: 4. The CDR3 nucleotides are TGTGCCAGCAGCTTTCAGCGGGGGGCGGAGACCCAGTACTTC. Translated, it gives CASSFQRGAETQYF.